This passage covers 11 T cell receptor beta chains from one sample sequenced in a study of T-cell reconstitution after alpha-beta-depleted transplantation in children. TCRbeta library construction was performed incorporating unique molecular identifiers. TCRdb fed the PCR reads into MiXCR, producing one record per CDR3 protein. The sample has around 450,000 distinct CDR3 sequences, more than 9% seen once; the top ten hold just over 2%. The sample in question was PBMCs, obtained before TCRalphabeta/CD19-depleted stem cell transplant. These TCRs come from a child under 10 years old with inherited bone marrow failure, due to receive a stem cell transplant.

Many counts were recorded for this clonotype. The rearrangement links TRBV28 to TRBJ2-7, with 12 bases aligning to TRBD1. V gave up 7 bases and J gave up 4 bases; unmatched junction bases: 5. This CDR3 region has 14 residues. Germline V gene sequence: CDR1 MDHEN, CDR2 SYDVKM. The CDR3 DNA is TGTGCCAGCACCGGGACAGGGGGCGGTTACGAGCAGTACTTC. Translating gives CASTGTGGGYEQYF. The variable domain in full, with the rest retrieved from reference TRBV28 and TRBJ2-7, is DVKVTQSSRYLVKRTGEKVFLECVQDMDHENMFWYRQDPGLGLRLIYFSYDVKMKEKGDIPEGYSVSREKKERFSLILESASTNQTSMYLCASTGTGGGYEQYFGPGTRLTVT.

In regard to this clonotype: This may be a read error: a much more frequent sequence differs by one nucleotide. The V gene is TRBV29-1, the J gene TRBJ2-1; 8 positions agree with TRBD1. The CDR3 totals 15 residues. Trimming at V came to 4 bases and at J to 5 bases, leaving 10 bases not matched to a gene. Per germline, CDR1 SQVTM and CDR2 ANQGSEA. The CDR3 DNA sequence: TGCAGCGTTGGAATTCACGGGACAGGAGACAATGAGCAGTTCTTC. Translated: CSVGIHGTGDNEQFF.

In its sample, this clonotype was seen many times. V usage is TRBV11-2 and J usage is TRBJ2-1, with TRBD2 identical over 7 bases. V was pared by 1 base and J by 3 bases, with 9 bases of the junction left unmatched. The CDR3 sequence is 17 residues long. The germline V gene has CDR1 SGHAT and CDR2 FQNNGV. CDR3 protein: CASSLGVGTTIYNEQFF. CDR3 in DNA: TGTGCCAGCAGCTTAGGTGTGGGGACTACAATCTACAATGAGCAGTTCTTC.

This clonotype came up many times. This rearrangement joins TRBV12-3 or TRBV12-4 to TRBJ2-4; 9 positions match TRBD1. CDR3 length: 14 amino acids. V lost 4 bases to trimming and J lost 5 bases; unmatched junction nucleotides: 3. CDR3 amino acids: CASSSRTGENIQYF. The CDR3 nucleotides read TGTGCCAGCAGTTCCCGGACAGGGGAAAACATTCAGTACTTC.

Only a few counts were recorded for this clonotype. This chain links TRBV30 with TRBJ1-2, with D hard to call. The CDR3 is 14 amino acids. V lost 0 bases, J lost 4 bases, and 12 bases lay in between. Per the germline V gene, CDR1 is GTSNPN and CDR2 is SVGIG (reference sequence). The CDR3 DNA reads TGTGCCTGGAGTGTTACCTTTGGTGTCTATGGCTACACCTTC. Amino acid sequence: CAWSVTFGVYGYTF.

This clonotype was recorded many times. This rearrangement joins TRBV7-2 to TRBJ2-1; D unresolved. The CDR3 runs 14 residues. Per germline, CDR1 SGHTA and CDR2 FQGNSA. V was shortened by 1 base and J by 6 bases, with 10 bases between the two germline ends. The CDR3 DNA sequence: TGTGCCAGCAGCTTAGGCCTAGGCCCCAATGAGCAGTTCTTC. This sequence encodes CASSLGLGPNEQFF.

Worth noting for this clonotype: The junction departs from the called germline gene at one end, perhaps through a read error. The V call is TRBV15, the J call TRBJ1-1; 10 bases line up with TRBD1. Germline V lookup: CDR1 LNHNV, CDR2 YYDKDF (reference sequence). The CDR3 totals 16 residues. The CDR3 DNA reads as TGTGCCACCTACGGGTCGTCGGACAGGGGGGGAACTGAAGCTATCTTT. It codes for CATYGSSDRGGTEAIF.

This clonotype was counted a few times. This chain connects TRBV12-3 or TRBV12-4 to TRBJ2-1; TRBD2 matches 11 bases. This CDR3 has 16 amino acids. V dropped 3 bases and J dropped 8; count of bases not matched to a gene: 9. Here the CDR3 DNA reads TGTGCCAGCAGTTTGCCACTAGCGGGAGAGAGGGATGAGCAGTTCTTC. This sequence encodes CASSLPLAGERDEQFF.

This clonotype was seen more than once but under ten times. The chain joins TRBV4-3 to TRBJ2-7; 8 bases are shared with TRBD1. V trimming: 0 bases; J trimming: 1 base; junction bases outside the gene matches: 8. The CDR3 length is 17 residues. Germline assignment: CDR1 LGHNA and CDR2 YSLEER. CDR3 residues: CASSQEMGTGTSYEQYF. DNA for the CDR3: TGCGCCAGCAGCCAAGAGATGGGGACAGGCACATCCTACGAGCAGTACTTC.

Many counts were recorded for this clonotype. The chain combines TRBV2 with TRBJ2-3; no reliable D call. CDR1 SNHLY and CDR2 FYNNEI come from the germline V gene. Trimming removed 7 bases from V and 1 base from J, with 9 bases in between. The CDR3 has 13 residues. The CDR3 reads CASKFPGTDTQYF. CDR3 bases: TGTGCCAGCAAATTCCCGGGCACAGATACGCAGTATTTT.

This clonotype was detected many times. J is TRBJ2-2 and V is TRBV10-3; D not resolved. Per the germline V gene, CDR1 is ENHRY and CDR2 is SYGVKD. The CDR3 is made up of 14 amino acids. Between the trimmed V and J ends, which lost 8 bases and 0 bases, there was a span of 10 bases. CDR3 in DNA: TGTGCCATCGCGCAGGTCCCGAACACCGGGGAGCTGTTTTTT. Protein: CAIAQVPNTGELFF.